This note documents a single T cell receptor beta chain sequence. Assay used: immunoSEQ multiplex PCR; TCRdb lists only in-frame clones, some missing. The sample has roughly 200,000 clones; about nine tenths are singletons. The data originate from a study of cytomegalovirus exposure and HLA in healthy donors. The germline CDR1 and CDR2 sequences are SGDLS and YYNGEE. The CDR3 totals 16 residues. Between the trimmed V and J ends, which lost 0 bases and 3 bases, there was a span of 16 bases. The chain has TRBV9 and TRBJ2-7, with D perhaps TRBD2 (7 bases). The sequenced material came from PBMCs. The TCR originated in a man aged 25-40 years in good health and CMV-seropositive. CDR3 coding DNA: TGTGCCAGCAGCGTAGGAGGAGGGGGGGCCCTCTACGAGCAGTACTTC. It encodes CASSVGGGGALYEQYF.